This TCR beta chain was captured in a study of regulatory T cells in long-lasting Graves disease. CDR1 and CDR2 (germline): LNHDA, SQIVND (reference sequence). Trimming cost V 4 bases and J 0 bases; bases outside gene matches: 5. The CDR3 has 15 amino acids. Documented time point: persistent/refractory GD, antithyroid drugs over 5 years with positive TRAb. The TCR library was prepared using RNA isolated from PBMCs. Construction of TCR beta libraries relied on iRepertoire HTBI primers and on Arm-PCR targeting CDR3 regions. TCRdb recomputed calls from the multiplex PCR reads with MiXCR, one row per CDR3 protein. The table shows around 460,000 distinct CDR3 sequences, with about a fifth occurring only once.

The chain recombines TRBV19 with TRBJ1-1; TRBD1 aligns across 7 bases. This clonotype originated in a female donor with Graves disease. Sample: peripheral blood mononuclear cells (PBMCs), taken when the disease was refractory, from a patient treated with antithyroid drugs. The CDR3 DNA reads TGTGCCAGTAGTAGAGGGGGACAGATGAACACTGAAGCTTTCTTT. It codes for CASSRGGQMNTEAFF.